The clone carrying this T cell receptor (beta chain) came up many times. Its antigen is unidentified. Unique molecular identifiers were incorporated into the prepared TCRbeta library. TCRdb reprocessed the PCR reads with MiXCR, giving one entry per CDR3 protein. Among about 27,000 distinct CDR3 sequences listed, over 15% were seen once. The data are from a study of T-cell reconstitution after alpha-beta-depleted transplantation in children. Whole-study findings and limits: After one year, T-cell counts and TCRbeta diversity mostly came from new T cells. At around two months after transplant, the alpha-beta T cells were reportedly derived from several hundred expanded clones that came from non-depleted graft cells. There were some patients whose high TCRbeta diversity at day 60 came from surviving recipient T cells and thymic progenitors.

The CDR3 contains 14 residues. The germline V gene has CDR1 DFQATT and CDR2 SNEGSKA (reference sequence). Trimming left V 3 bases short and J 4 bases short, with 16 bases between. The chain recombines TRBV20-1 with TRBJ2-7; no clear D gene. This TCR came from a male patient aged 2-10 years who had a stem cell transplant for acute lymphoblastic leukemia, so the T cells may come from the graft donor. Sequences were derived from PBMCs, mostly from graft donor cells, sampled 60 days after TCRalphabeta/CD19-depleted stem cell transplant. CDR3 sequence (DNA): TGCAGTGCTAGTCTTCCTATCATCAAATACGAGCAGTACTTC. Translating it yields CSASLPIIKYEQYF.